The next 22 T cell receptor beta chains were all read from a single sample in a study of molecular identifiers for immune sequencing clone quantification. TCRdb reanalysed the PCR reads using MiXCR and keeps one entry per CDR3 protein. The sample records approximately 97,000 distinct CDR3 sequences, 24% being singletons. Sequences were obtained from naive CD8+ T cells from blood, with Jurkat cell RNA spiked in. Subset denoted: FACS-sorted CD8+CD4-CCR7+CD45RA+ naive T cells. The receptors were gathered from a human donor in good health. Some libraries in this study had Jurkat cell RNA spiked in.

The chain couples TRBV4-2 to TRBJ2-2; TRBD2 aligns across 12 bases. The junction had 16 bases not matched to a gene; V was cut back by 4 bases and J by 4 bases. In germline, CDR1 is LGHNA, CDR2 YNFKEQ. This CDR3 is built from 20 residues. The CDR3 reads CASSRELRLAGGPGTGELFF. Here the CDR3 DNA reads TGTGCCAGCAGCCGAGAATTGCGGCTAGCGGGAGGGCCGGGCACCGGGGAGCTGTTTTTT.

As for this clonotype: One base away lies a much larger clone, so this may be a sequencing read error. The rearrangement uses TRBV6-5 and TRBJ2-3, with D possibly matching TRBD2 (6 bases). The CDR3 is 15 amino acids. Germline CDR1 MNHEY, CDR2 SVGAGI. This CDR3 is CTSLRRGRSTDTQYF. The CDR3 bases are TGTACCAGCCTCCGGCGGGGCCGGAGCACAGATACGCAGTATTTT.

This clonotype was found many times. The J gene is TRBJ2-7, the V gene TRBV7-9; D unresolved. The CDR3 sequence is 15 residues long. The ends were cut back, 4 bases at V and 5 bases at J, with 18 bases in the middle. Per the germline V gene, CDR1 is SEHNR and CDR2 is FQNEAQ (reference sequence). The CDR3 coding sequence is TGTGCCAGCAGCTCCCCGGACGCAGCCCCCCACGAGCAGTACTTC. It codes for CASSSPDAAPHEQYF.

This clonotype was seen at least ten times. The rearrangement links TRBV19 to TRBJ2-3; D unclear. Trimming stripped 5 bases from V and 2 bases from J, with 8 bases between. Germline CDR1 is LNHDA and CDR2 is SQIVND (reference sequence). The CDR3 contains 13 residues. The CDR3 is CASSSEITDTQYF. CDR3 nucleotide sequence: TGTGCCAGTAGTTCGGAAATCACAGATACGCAGTATTTT. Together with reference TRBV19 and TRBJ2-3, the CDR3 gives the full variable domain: DGGITQSPKYLFRKEGQNVTLSCEQNLNHDAMYWYRQDPGQGLRLIYYSQIVNDFQKGDIAEGYSVSREKKESFPLTVTSAQKNPTAFYLCASSSEITDTQYFGPGTRLTVL.

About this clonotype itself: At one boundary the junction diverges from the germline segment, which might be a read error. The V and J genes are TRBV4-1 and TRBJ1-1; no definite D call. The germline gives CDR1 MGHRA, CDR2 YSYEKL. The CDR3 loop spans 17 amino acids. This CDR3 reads CASSRGAAQPPYTEAFF. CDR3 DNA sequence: TGCGCCAGCAGCCGCGGTGCAGCCCAACCCCCGTACACTGAAGCATTCTTT.

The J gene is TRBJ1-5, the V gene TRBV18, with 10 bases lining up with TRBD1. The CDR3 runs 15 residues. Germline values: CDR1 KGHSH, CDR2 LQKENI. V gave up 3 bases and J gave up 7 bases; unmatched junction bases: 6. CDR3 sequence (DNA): TGTGCCAGCTCACCGGGACAGGGGCTAGGGCAGCCCCAGCATTTT. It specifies CASSPGQGLGQPQHF.

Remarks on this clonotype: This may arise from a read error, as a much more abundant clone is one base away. Here the CDR3 DNA reads TGTGCCATCAGACAGGACTTGAACACCGGGGCGCTGTTTTTT. Translated, it gives CAIRQDLNTGALFF. The rearrangement links TRBV10-3 to TRBJ2-2; D may be TRBD1 or TRBD2 (5 bases each). The CDR3 length is 14 residues. Germline V lookup: CDR1 ENHRY, CDR2 SYGVKD.

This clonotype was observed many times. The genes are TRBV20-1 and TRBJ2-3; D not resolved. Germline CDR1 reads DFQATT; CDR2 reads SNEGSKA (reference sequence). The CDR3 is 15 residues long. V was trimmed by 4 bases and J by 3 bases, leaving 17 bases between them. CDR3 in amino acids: CSAIWTRFSTDTQYF. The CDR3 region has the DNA TGCAGTGCTATTTGGACCCGTTTTAGTACAGATACGCAGTATTTT.

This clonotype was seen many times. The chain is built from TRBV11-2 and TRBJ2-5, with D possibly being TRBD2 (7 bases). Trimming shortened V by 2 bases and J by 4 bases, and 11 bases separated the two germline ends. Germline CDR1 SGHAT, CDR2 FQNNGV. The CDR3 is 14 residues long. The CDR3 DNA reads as TGTGCCAGCAGCTTAATGGGGGGGCTAGAGACCCAGTACTTC. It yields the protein CASSLMGGLETQYF.

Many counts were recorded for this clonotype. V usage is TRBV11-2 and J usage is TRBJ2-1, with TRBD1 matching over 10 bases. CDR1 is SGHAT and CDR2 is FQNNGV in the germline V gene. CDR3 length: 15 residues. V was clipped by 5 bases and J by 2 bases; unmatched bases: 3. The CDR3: CASSLGTGAYNEQFF. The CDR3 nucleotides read TGTGCCAGCAGCCTCGGGACAGGGGCCTACAATGAGCAGTTCTTC.

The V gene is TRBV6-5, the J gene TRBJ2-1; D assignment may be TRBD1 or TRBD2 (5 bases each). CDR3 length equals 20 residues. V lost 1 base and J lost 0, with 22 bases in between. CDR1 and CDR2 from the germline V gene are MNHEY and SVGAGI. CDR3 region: CASSYWGRDDYQSSYNEQFF. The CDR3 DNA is TGTGCCAGCAGTTACTGGGGCAGGGACGATTACCAGAGCTCCTACAATGAGCAGTTCTTC.

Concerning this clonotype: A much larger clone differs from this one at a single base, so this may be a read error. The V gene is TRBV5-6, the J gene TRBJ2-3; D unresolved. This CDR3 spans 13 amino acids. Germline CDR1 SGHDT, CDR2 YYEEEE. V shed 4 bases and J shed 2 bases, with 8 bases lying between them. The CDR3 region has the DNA TGTGCCAGCAGCGTGGGGATCACAGATACGCAGTATTTT. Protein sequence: CASSVGITDTQYF.

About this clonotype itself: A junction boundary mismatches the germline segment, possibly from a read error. CDR3 protein: CASSLGGGAYYEQHF. DNA for the CDR3: TGTGCCAGCAGCTTGGGCGGGGGCGCCTACTACGAGCAGCACTTC. This chain joins TRBV5-6 and TRBJ2-7, with a tentative D call TRBD2 (7 bases). This CDR3 contains 15 residues. CDR1 and CDR2 (germline): SGHDT, YYEEEE.

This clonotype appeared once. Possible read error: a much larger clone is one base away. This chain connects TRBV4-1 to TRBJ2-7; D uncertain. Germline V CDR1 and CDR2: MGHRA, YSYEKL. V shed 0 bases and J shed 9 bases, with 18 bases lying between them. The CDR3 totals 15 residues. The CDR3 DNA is TGCGCCAGCAGCCAAGATCGGGTGGGGTTGGTGGGGCAGTACTTC. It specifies CASSQDRVGLVGQYF.

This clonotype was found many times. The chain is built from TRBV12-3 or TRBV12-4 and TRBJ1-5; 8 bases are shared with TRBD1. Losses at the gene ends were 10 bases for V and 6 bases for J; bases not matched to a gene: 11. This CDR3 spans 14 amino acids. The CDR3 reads CATSGTGGLQPQHF. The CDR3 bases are TGTGCCACATCCGGGACAGGCGGCCTTCAGCCCCAGCATTTT.

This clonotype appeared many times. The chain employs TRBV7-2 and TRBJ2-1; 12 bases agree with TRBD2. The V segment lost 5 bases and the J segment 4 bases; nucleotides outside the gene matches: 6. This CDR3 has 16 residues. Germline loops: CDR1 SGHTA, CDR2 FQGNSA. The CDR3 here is CASSIPSGRAYNEQFF. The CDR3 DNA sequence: TGTGCCAGCAGCATCCCTAGCGGGAGGGCGTACAATGAGCAGTTCTTC.

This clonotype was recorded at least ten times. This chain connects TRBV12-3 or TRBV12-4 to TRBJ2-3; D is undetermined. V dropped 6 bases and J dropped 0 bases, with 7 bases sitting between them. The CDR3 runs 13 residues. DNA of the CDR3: TGTGCCAGCAGGCCGCCGAGCACAGATACGCAGTATTTT. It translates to CASRPPSTDTQYF.

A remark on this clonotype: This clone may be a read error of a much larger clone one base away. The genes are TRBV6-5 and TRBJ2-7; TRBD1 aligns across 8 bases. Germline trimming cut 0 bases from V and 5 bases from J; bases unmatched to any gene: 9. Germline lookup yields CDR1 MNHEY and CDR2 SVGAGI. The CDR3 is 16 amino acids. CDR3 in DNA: TGTGCCAGCAGTTACTCGACCCACAGGGGGACCAACGAGCAGTACTTC. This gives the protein CASSYSTHRGTNEQYF.

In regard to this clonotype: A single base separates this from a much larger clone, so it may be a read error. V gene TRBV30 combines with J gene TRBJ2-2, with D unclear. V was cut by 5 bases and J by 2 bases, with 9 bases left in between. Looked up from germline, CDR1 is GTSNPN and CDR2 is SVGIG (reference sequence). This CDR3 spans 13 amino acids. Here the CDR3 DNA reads TGTGCCTGGGACACCCAAAACACCGGGGAGCTGTTTTTT. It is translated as CAWDTQNTGELFF.

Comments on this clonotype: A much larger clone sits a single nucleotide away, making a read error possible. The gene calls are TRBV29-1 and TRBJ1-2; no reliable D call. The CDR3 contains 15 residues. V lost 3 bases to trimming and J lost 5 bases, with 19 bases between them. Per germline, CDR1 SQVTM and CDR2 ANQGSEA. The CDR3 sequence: CSVDDGSIGEYGYTF. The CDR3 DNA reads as TGCAGCGTTGATGATGGTTCTATTGGAGAATATGGCTACACCTTC.

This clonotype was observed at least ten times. The CDR3 nucleotides are TGTGCCAGCAAGGCAGGGTTTAGTAATCAGCCCCAGCATTTT. Protein sequence: CASKAGFSNQPQHF. V is TRBV27 and J is TRBJ1-5, with a tentative D call TRBD1 (5 bases). The germline V gene encodes CDR1 MNHEY and CDR2 SMNVEV (reference sequence). The CDR3 contains 14 residues. Trimming removed 7 bases from V and 4 bases from J, with 14 bases in between.

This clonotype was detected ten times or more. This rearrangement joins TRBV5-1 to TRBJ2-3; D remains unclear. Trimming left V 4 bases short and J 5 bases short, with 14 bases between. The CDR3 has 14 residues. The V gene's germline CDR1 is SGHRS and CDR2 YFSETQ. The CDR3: CASSADGKVDTQYF. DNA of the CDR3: TGCGCCAGCAGCGCGGACGGAAAAGTAGATACGCAGTATTTT. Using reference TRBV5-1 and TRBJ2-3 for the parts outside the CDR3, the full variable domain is KAGVTQTPRYLIKTRGQQVTLSCSPISGHRSVSWYQQTPGQGLQFLFEYFSETQRNKGNFPGRFSGRQFSNSRSEMNVSTLELGDSALYLCASSADGKVDTQYFGPGTRLTVL.